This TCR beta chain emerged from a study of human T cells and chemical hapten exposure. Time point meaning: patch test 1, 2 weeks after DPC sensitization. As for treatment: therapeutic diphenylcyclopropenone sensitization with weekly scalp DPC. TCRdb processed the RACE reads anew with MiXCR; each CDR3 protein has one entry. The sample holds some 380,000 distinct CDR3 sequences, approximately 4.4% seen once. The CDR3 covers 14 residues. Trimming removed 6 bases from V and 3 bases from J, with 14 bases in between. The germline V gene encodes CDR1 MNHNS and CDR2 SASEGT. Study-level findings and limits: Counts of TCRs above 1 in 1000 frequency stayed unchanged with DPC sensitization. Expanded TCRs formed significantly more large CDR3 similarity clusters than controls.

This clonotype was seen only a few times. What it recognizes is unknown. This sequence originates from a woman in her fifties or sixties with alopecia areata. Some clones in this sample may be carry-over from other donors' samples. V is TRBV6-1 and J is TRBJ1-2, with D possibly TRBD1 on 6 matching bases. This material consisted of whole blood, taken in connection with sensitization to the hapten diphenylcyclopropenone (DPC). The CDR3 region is CASRYRAPDYGYTF. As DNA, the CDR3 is TGTGCCAGCAGGTACAGGGCTCCTGACTATGGCTACACCTTC.